One sample yielded the 28 T cell receptor beta chains listed below, sequenced in a study of T cell responses to AZD1222 COVID-19 vaccine. Profiling relied on immunoSEQ multiplex PCR, and the TCRdb table lists in-frame clones only, not all of them. This table has 99,000 or so clones, nearly 90% appearing once. Source: peripheral blood, taken 28 days after the second AZD1222 dose. The receptors here all came from an adult who received the AZD1222 COVID-19 vaccine.

This clone was recorded once. The chain is built from TRBV5-1 and TRBJ1-1, with a tentative D call TRBD1 (5 bases). V lost 3 bases and J lost 0, with 9 bases in between. The CDR3 runs to 14 residues. Germline lookup yields CDR1 SGHRS and CDR2 YFSETQ. The CDR3 sequence is CASSSTVMNTEAFF. The CDR3 coding sequence is TGCGCCAGCAGCTCGACAGTCATGAACACTGAAGCTTTCTTT. The complete variable domain, with remaining parts taken from reference TRBV5-1 and TRBJ1-1, reads KAGVTQTPRYLIKTRGQQVTLSCSPISGHRSVSWYQQTPGQGLQFLFEYFSETQRNKGNFPGRFSGRQFSNSRSEMNVSTLELGDSALYLCASSSTVMNTEAFFGQGTRLTVV.

The rearrangement links TRBV24-1 to TRBJ2-1; D possibly corresponds to TRBD1 (6 bases). There are 17 residues in the CDR3. Trimming shortened V by 3 bases and J by 0 bases, and 14 bases separated the two germline ends. CDR1 and CDR2 (germline): KGHDR, SFDVKD. In DNA, the CDR3 is TGTGCCACCAGTGATCCCTGGACAGAAAGCTCCTACAATGAGCAGTTCTTC. It encodes CATSDPWTESSYNEQFF.

The chain joins TRBV2 to TRBJ2-7, with TRBD1 matching over 9 bases. Per the germline V gene, CDR1 is SNHLY and CDR2 is FYNNEI. The CDR3 has 15 residues. V dropped 4 bases and J dropped 5; count of bases not matched to a gene: 9. CDR3 nucleotides: TGTGCCAGCAGTGGAGGTGGGACAGGGCGAAACGAGCAGTACTTC. It translates to CASSGGGTGRNEQYF.

The V gene is TRBV7-9, the J gene TRBJ2-4; weak D call: TRBD2 (6 bases). The germline gives CDR1 SEHNR, CDR2 FQNEAQ (reference sequence). V lost 4 bases, J lost 5 bases, and 21 bases lay in between. The CDR3 contains 17 residues. CDR3 sequence: CASSSYPLGGPQNIQYF. CDR3 coding DNA: TGTGCCAGCAGCTCGTACCCGTTGGGAGGTCCCCAAAACATTCAGTACTTC.

This sequence joins TRBV10-2 and TRBJ1-2; D is unclear. The CDR3 runs 13 residues. The ends were cut back, 1 base at V and 2 bases at J, with 5 bases in the middle. Germline CDR1 is WSHSY and CDR2 is SAAADI. DNA of the CDR3: TGCGCCAGCAGTGAGTTCAGGAACTATGGCTACACCTTC. Amino acid sequence: CASSEFRNYGYTF.

The chain recombines TRBV9 with TRBJ1-3; D is undetermined. Trimming took 0 bases from V and 1 from J, leaving 8 bases between them. From germline, CDR1 is SGDLS and CDR2 YYNGEE. This CDR3 is built from 15 residues. CDR3 in amino acids: CASSVGKVSGNTIYF. The CDR3 nucleotides are TGTGCCAGCAGCGTAGGGAAGGTATCTGGAAACACCATATATTTT.

The table lists this clone with a count of one. The rearrangement joins TRBV5-1 to TRBJ1-3; 7 bases are a match to TRBD1. V was pared by 4 bases and J by 4 bases, with 5 bases of the junction left unmatched. The CDR3 is 14 amino acids. The germline gives CDR1 SGHRS, CDR2 YFSETQ. Here the CDR3 reads CASSETGTGNTIYF. The CDR3 region has the DNA TGCGCCAGCAGCGAGACAGGGACGGGAAACACCATATATTTT.

The V gene is TRBV2, the J gene TRBJ2-7; either TRBD1 or TRBD2 may fit D (5 bases each). V was cut by 8 bases and J by 3 bases, with 8 bases left in between. This CDR3 spans 11 amino acids. CDR1 is SNHLY and CDR2 is FYNNEI in the germline V gene. CDR3 protein: CASGGNYEQYF. CDR3 sequence (DNA): TGTGCCAGCGGGGGTAACTACGAGCAGTACTTC.

As concerns this clone: The CDR3 end shows no conserved phenylalanine or tryptophan, and so a read error is likely. The DNA is omitted, as the CDR3 cannot be located on it reliably, and the CDR3 follows TCRdb's listing. The rearrangement joins TRBV15 to TRBJ1-1. The length of the CDR3 is 9 amino acids, counting both ends. Germline lookup yields CDR1 LNHNV and CDR2 YYDKDF (reference sequence). Here the CDR3 reads CATSRRRRC.

The chain recombines TRBV7-3 with TRBJ2-3; D remains ambiguous. The CDR3 has 13 amino acids. Germline assignment: CDR1 SGHTA and CDR2 FQGTGA. V dropped 6 bases and J dropped 0 bases, with 7 bases sitting between them. The CDR3 bases are TGTGCCAGCAGTCGAGAAAGCACAGATACGCAGTATTTT. It is translated as CASSRESTDTQYF.

This clone has just one count. The V call is TRBV5-1, the J call TRBJ2-4, with TRBD2 matching 9 bases. V trimming: 4 bases; J trimming: 8 bases; junction bases outside the gene matches: 13. Germline V gives CDR1 SGHRS, CDR2 YFSETQ. The CDR3 is 16 amino acids. Written as DNA, the CDR3 is TGCGCCAGCAGCCCAGGGGTGGCTAGCGGGACGGACATTCAGTACTTC. It translates to CASSPGVASGTDIQYF.

The chain joins TRBV7-2 to TRBJ1-5; the D is unclear. Trimming shortened V by 3 bases and J by 5 bases, and 8 bases separated the two germline ends. Germline V gene lookup returns CDR1 SGHTA and CDR2 FQGNSA. This CDR3 spans 13 amino acids. The CDR3 DNA sequence: TGTGCCAGCAGCTTCCTCAGTGATCAGCCCCAGCATTTT. Translated: CASSFLSDQPQHF.

The chain combines TRBV12-3 or TRBV12-4 with TRBJ2-2; D gene unclear. The length of the CDR3 is 12 residues. The ends were cut back, 5 bases at V and 3 bases at J, with 4 bases in the middle. The CDR3 bases are TGTGCCAGCAGTAGCTACACCGGGGAGCTGTTTTTT. Amino acid sequence: CASSSYTGELFF.

In its sample, this clone was seen once. V is TRBV19 and J is TRBJ2-5; TRBD2 aligns across 9 bases. This CDR3 contains 14 residues. Germline CDR1 reads LNHDA; CDR2 reads SQIVND (reference sequence). The V and J ends lost 7 bases and 4 bases, in that order; junction bases with no gene match: 7. The CDR3 loop is CASTPGLASETQYF. Here the CDR3 DNA reads TGTGCCAGTACCCCGGGACTAGCCTCAGAGACCCAGTACTTC. The full variable domain, with the rest looked up from reference TRBV19 and TRBJ2-5, is DGGITQSPKYLFRKEGQNVTLSCEQNLNHDAMYWYRQDPGQGLRLIYYSQIVNDFQKGDIAEGYSVSREKKESFPLTVTSAQKNPTAFYLCASTPGLASETQYFGPGTRLLVL.

The rearrangement uses TRBV18 and TRBJ1-4; D unclear. Germline-derived CDR1 and CDR2 are KGHSH and LQKENI. This CDR3 has 13 residues. The V gene lost 1 base and the J gene lost 4 bases, with 4 bases spanning the gap. CDR3 nucleotides: TGTGCCAGCTCACCACAGGTTAATGAAAAACTGTTTTTT. This codes for CASSPQVNEKLFF. Based on the CDR3 plus reference TRBV18 and TRBJ1-4, the full variable domain is NAGVMQNPRHLVRRRGQEARLRCSPMKGHSHVYWYRQLPEEGLKFMVYLQKENIIDESGMPKERFSAEFPKEGPSILRIQQVVRGDSAAYFCASSPQVNEKLFFGSGTQLSVL.

CDR3 loop: CASSSNSNQPQHF. The CDR3 DNA reads as TGTGCCAGCAGCAGCAATAGCAATCAGCCCCAGCATTTT. This chain uses TRBV7-9 with TRBJ1-5; D remains ambiguous. Per germline, CDR1 SEHNR and CDR2 FQNEAQ (reference sequence). This CDR3 region has 13 residues. V was clipped by 5 bases and J by 0 bases, with 5 bases between them.

The chain joins TRBV28 to TRBJ2-7; 7 nucleotides match TRBD1. V lost 5 bases and J lost 0; bases outside the gene matches: 4. The CDR3 is 14 amino acids. Per germline, CDR1 MDHEN and CDR2 SYDVKM. This chain's CDR3 is CASSRTGDSYEQYF. CDR3 coding DNA: TGTGCCAGCAGTCGGACAGGAGACTCCTACGAGCAGTACTTC.

The chain uses TRBV18 and TRBJ2-3; D is ambiguous. Germline V gene lookup returns CDR1 KGHSH and CDR2 LQKENI. This CDR3 region has 14 residues. The V end lost 2 bases, the J end lost 3 bases, and 9 bases lay between the germline ends. The chain's CDR3 is CASSPTQGTDTQYF. The CDR3 DNA reads as TGTGCCAGCTCACCAACACAAGGAACAGATACGCAGTATTTT.

CDR3 in DNA: TGTGCCAGTACGGATCCACTTAATTCACCCCTCCACTTT. Translation gives CASTDPLNSPLHF. The rearrangement uses TRBV19 and TRBJ1-6, with D unclear. V lost 7 bases and J 6 bases, leaving 10 bases between the germline ends. Germline loops: CDR1 LNHDA, CDR2 SQIVND (reference sequence). This CDR3 is 13 amino acids long.

The rearrangement links TRBV24-1 to TRBJ2-7; 8 nucleotides line up with TRBD1. V lost 2 bases, J lost 0 bases, and 8 bases stayed unmatched. The germline gives CDR1 KGHDR, CDR2 SFDVKD. The CDR3 runs 17 residues. The chain's CDR3 is CATSDSRTGTTSYEQYF. In DNA, the CDR3 is TGTGCCACCAGTGATTCCAGGACAGGGACCACCTCCTACGAGCAGTACTTC.

The rearrangement links TRBV28 to TRBJ1-6; no definite D call. From germline, CDR1 is MDHEN and CDR2 SYDVKM. CDR3 length equals 13 residues. V was trimmed by 5 bases and J by 10 bases, leaving 12 bases between them. The CDR3 DNA reads as TGTGCCAGCAGTACCTACAAGGAGTCACCCCTCCACTTT. It is translated as CASSTYKESPLHF.

This clone was seen once. The chain is built from TRBV2 and TRBJ2-3, with 7 bases identical to TRBD1. The J segment lost 1 base and the V segment lost 6 bases, leaving 4 bases of the junction unmatched. This CDR3 comprises 14 residues. Per germline, CDR1 SNHLY and CDR2 FYNNEI. The CDR3 DNA is TGTGCCAGCAGACAGGGGTTCGGCACAGATACGCAGTATTTT. It encodes CASRQGFGTDTQYF.

The chain recombines TRBV9 with TRBJ2-7, with D perhaps TRBD1 (5 bases). CDR1 is SGDLS, CDR2 YYNGEE, per germline. With 1 base removed from V and 0 bases from J, the gap between germline ends came to 17 bases. This CDR3 is 17 amino acids long. CDR3 region: CASSVLDSPLYSYEQYF. The CDR3 bases are TGTGCCAGCAGCGTACTTGACAGTCCCCTATACTCCTACGAGCAGTACTTC. Supplemented by reference TRBV9 and TRBJ2-7, the full variable domain reads DSGVTQTPKHLITATGQRVTLRCSPRSGDLSVYWYQQSLDQGLQFLIQYYNGEERAKGNILERFSAQQFPDLHSELNLSSLELGDSALYFCASSVLDSPLYSYEQYFGPGTRLTVT.

This chain joins TRBV18 and TRBJ2-2; TRBD2 matches at 8 bases. CDR3 length: 16 residues. With 0 bases clipped from V and 7 bases from J, the junction kept 7 bases outside the gene matches. CDR1 is KGHSH and CDR2 is LQKENI in the germline V gene. Here the CDR3 DNA reads TGTGCCAGCTCACCACCCATCCGGACTAGCATCGGGGAGCTGTTTTTT. Protein sequence: CASSPPIRTSIGELFF.

CDR3 nucleotide sequence: TGTGCCAGCAGCTCCCAGGAGATCCAAGGGTACGAGCAGTACTTC. Its protein product is CASSSQEIQGYEQYF. The chain has TRBV7-8 and TRBJ2-7; D is ambiguous. Trimming pared 4 bases from V and 4 bases from J, leaving 17 bases between. The CDR3 has 15 amino acids. CDR1 is SGHVS, CDR2 FQNEAQ, per germline.

V and J are TRBV5-6 and TRBJ1-1; a possible D gene is TRBD1 (6 bases). The V gene lost 4 bases and the J gene lost 4 bases, with 14 bases spanning the gap. The germline CDR1 and CDR2 sequences are SGHDT and YYEEEE. The length of the CDR3 is 14 residues. The CDR3 bases are TGTGCCAGCAGCCGAACAGGGTCGGGCACTGAAGCTTTCTTT. Translated: CASSRTGSGTEAFF. Full variable domain (outside the CDR3, taken from reference TRBV5-6 and TRBJ1-1): DAGVTQSPTHLIKTRGQQVTLRCSPKSGHDTVSWYQQALGQGPQFIFQYYEEEERQRGNFPDRFSGHQFPNYSSELNVNALLLGDSALYLCASSRTGSGTEAFFGQGTRLTVV.

J is TRBJ2-1 and V is TRBV5-5, with a weak D call TRBD2 (5 bases). Germline CDR1 reads SGHKS; CDR2 reads YYEKEE (reference sequence). This CDR3 spans 17 amino acids. V lost 1 base, J lost 0 bases, and 14 bases lay in between. The CDR3 here is CASSLTLVGSSYNEQFF. CDR3 in DNA: TGTGCCAGCAGCTTGACATTAGTAGGGAGCTCCTACAATGAGCAGTTCTTC.

Only one count was recorded for this clone. V is TRBV18 and J is TRBJ2-7; TRBD1 aligns across 10 bases. J lost 2 bases, V lost 6 bases, and 4 bases had no gene match. This CDR3 is built from 14 residues. The germline V gene encodes CDR1 KGHSH and CDR2 LQKENI. The CDR3 nucleotides are TGTGCCAGCTCCCCCGGGACAGGGGCCTACGAGCAGTACTTC. Encoded protein: CASSPGTGAYEQYF.